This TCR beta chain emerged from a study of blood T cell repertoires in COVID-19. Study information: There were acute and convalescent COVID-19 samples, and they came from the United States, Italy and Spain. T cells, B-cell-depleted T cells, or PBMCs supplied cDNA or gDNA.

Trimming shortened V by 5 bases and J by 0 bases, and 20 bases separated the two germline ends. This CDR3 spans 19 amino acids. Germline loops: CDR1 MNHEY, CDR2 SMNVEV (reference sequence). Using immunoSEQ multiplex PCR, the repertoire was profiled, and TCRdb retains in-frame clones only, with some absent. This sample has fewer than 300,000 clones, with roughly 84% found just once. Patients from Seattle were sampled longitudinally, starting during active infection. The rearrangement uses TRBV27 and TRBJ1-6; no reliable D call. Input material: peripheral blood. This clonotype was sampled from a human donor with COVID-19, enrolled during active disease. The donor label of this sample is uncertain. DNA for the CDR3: TGTGCCAGCAGTCCAACCCCTGCGGCACGGAGCTCCTATAATTCACCCCTCCACTTT. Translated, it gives CASSPTPAARSSYNSPLHF.